This entry features one T cell receptor (beta chain) sequence. Antigen: not known. TCRdb reprocessed the 5' RACE reads and stores each CDR3 protein as one record, lacking DNA. The sample has some 280,000 distinct CDR3 sequences, and its top ten clones hold about 0.39%. The data originate from a study of T cells expressing NK-cell markers. Study overall: In sorted CD3+CD56+NKG2C+, CD3+CD56+NKG2C- and CD3+CD56-NKG2C+ T cells, TCR beta repertoires were obtained. Overall study results and limits: Top CD8+ clonotypes included the dominant CD3+CD56+NKG2C+ clonotypes in six donors. Specificity for HCMV among expanded NKG2C+ T cell clones was not established.

Germline CDR1 and CDR2: GTSNPN and SVGIG (reference sequence). This CDR3 spans 13 amino acids. The receptor was isolated from a man younger than 35 in good health. The chain employs TRBV30 and TRBJ2-1; checking the TCRdb D call of TRBD2 is not possible without DNA. Specimen: blood T cells: a sorted CD56 or NKG2C T cell subset, CD4+ or CD8+ T cells, or bulk PBMC T cells (not recorded which). The CDR3 loop reads CAWSVGRENEQFF.